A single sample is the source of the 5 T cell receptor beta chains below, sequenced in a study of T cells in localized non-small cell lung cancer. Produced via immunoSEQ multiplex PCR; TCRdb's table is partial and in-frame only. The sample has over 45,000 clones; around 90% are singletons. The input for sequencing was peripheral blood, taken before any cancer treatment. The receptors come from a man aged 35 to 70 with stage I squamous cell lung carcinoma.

CDR3 sequence reads: CASSIGGRSYTF. Written as DNA, the CDR3 is TGTGCCAGTAGTATAGGAGGACGGAGCTACACCTTC. This chain connects TRBV19 to TRBJ1-2; unclear D gene. The CDR3 has 12 residues. Trimming removed 1 base at V and 9 bases at J, with 9 bases between. CDR1 is LNHDA and CDR2 is SQIVND in the germline V gene (reference sequence).

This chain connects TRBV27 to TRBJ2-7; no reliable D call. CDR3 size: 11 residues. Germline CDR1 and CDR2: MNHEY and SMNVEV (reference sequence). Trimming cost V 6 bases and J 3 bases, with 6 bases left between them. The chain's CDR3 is CASSPGYEQYF. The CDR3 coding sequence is TGTGCCAGCAGCCCCGGCTACGAGCAGTACTTC.

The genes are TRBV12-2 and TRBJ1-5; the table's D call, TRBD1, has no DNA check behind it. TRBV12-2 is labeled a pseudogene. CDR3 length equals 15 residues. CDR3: CASRPLGQVGQPQHF. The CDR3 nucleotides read TGTGCAAGTCGCCCCCTGGGACAGGTCGGGCAGCCCCAGCATTTT.

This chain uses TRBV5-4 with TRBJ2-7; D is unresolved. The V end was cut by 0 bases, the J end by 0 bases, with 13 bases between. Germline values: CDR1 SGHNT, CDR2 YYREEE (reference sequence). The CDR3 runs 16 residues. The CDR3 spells CASSLEIGLISYEQYF. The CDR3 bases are TGTGCCAGCAGCTTGGAAATCGGGCTGATCTCCTACGAGCAGTACTTC.

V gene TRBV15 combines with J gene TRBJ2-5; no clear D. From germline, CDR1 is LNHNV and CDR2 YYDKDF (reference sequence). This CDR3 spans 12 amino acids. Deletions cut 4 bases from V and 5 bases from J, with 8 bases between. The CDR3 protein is CATSTLVETQYF. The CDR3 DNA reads TGTGCCACCAGCACGCTAGTCGAGACCCAGTACTTC.